These 23 T cell receptor beta chains originate from one sample sequenced in a study of T cell responses to AZD1222 COVID-19 vaccine. Generated by immunoSEQ multiplex PCR, the TCRdb table keeps only in-frame clones and is missing some. Of 95,000 to 150,000 clones in the sample, 80% to 90% were seen once. The material was peripheral blood, obtained on day 0 of AZD1222 vaccination. Receptors were obtained from an adult in good health.

The chain has TRBV27 and TRBJ1-1; the match to TRBD1 covers 8 bases. The junction had 5 bases not matched to a gene; V was cut back by 4 bases and J by 7 bases. Germline values: CDR1 MNHEY, CDR2 SMNVEV (reference sequence). This CDR3 contains 13 residues. The CDR3 protein is CASSSYDRGEAFF. CDR3 sequence (DNA): TGTGCCAGCAGTTCCTACGACAGGGGTGAAGCTTTCTTT.

Here the CDR3 DNA reads TGTGCCAGCTCACGAGACAGGGGGTTCTCTGGAAACACCATATATTTT. Its protein is CASSRDRGFSGNTIYF. V and J are TRBV18 and TRBJ1-3, with 9 bases fitting TRBD1. CDR1 and CDR2 from the germline V gene are KGHSH and LQKENI. The CDR3 consists of 16 residues. With V trimmed by 4 bases and J by 0 bases, 4 bases remained unmatched.

This chain links TRBV5-1 with TRBJ1-1; D is possibly TRBD1 (5 bases). This CDR3 is 12 amino acids long. Germline V gene data show CDR1 as SGHRS and CDR2 as YFSETQ. V was pared by 1 base and J by 11 bases, with 12 bases between. In nucleotides, the CDR3 is TGCGCCAGCAGCTTGACGGGTGAGGGGGCTTTCTTT. It encodes CASSLTGEGAFF. Full variable domain (missing parts from reference TRBV5-1 and TRBJ1-1): KAGVTQTPRYLIKTRGQQVTLSCSPISGHRSVSWYQQTPGQGLQFLFEYFSETQRNKGNFPGRFSGRQFSNSRSEMNVSTLELGDSALYLCASSLTGEGAFFGQGTRLTVV.

The chain joins TRBV2 to TRBJ2-5, with TRBD2 as a possible D gene (5 bases). The length of the CDR3 is 15 residues. CDR1 is SNHLY and CDR2 is FYNNEI in the germline V gene. CDR3 protein: CAQSGVLRSDGTQYF. The CDR3 bases are TGTGCGCAAAGCGGAGTTCTTCGGTCGGACGGGACCCAGTACTTC.

This clone was seen ten or more times. V is TRBV4-1 and J is TRBJ1-2; D unclear. The germline CDR1 and CDR2 sequences are MGHRA and YSYEKL. V lost 3 bases and J 7 bases, leaving 21 bases between the germline ends. The CDR3 extends over 16 amino acids. Written as DNA, the CDR3 is TGCGCCAGCAGCCATCTTGGGAGGTCTCTGGCAACTGGCTACACCTTC. Translated, it gives CASSHLGRSLATGYTF.

This clone was seen only a few times. The rearrangement joins TRBV6-5 to TRBJ2-5; D is uncertain. The V end lost 4 bases, the J end lost 1 base, and 4 bases lay between the germline ends. From germline, CDR1 is MNHEY and CDR2 SVGAGI. CDR3 length: 12 residues. The CDR3 loop reads CASSLGQETQYF. The CDR3 coding sequence is TGTGCCAGCAGTTTGGGCCAAGAGACCCAGTACTTC.

The CDR3 DNA reads TGCGCCAGCAGGACTACAGGGGCTGGTGGCTACACCTTC. Translation: CASRTTGAGGYTF. The chain links TRBV5-1 to TRBJ1-2; 7 bases agree with TRBD1. The CDR3 loop spans 13 amino acids. V was clipped by 5 bases and J by 7 bases; unmatched bases: 8. Per the germline V gene, CDR1 is SGHRS and CDR2 is YFSETQ.

The rearrangement links TRBV21-1 to TRBJ2-1; the tabulated D call, TRBD2, remains unverified against the DNA. TRBV21-1 is reported as a pseudogene. The CDR3 spans 18 residues. CDR3 sequence: CRQRLLASGRGSYNEQFF. The CDR3 nucleotides read TGTCGCCAGCGGTTATTGGCTAGCGGGAGGGGGTCCTACAATGAGCAGTTCTTC.

The J gene is TRBJ1-3, the V gene TRBV3-1 (or the pseudogene TRBV3-2), with 7 bases that match TRBD1. CDR3 length: 17 amino acids. V lost 4 bases and J lost 0; bases outside the gene matches: 9. Germline CDR1 LGHDT, CDR2 YNNKEL (reference sequence). The CDR3 region is CASSRKGQRNSGNTIYF. The CDR3 DNA sequence: TGTGCCAGCAGCCGTAAGGGACAGCGAAACTCTGGAAACACCATATATTTT.

As for this clone: Within the sample, other DNA sequences also encode this same CDR3. The CDR3 loop is CASSLAGGNQPQHF. Written as DNA, the CDR3 is TGTGCCAGCAGCTTAGCAGGGGGCAATCAGCCCCAGCATTTT. The chain employs TRBV5-4 and TRBJ1-5, with D perhaps matching TRBD1 (6 bases). V lost 2 bases and J 2 bases, leaving 8 bases between the germline ends. Germline assignment: CDR1 SGHNT and CDR2 YYREEE (reference sequence). This CDR3 spans 14 amino acids.

For the CDR3, the DNA is TGTGCCAGCAGCGGGACAGGGGTCGGAGAGCAGTACTTC. Amino acid sequence: CASSGTGVGEQYF. This chain connects TRBV9 to TRBJ2-7; 9 positions match TRBD1. The ends lost 3 bases at V and 7 bases at J; junction bases unmatched: 5. The CDR3 runs to 13 residues. CDR1 and CDR2 from the germline V gene are SGDLS and YYNGEE.

This chain links TRBV2 with TRBJ1-1; D not resolved. In germline, CDR1 is SNHLY, CDR2 FYNNEI. CDR3 length equals 12 residues. Trimming pared 3 bases from V and 5 bases from J, leaving 7 bases between. CDR3 nucleotide sequence: TGTGCCAGCAGTGAGGTATCAACTGAAGCTTTCTTT. Translation: CASSEVSTEAFF.

The chain carries TRBV2 and TRBJ2-7, with unresolved D. The CDR3 is 15 amino acids. Germline assignment: CDR1 SNHLY and CDR2 FYNNEI. Trimming left V 8 bases short and J 6 bases short, with 23 bases between. The CDR3 reads CASSKAASTSVEQYF. DNA of the CDR3: TGTGCCAGCTCGAAGGCGGCTTCTACTTCGGTCGAGCAGTACTTC. Supplemented by reference TRBV2 and TRBJ2-7, the full variable domain reads EPEVTQTPSHQVTQMGQEVILRCVPISNHLYFYWYRQILGQKVEFLVSFYNNEISEKSEIFDDQFSVERPDGSNFTLKIRSTKLEDSAMYFCASSKAASTSVEQYFGPGTRLTVT.

The chain is built from TRBV5-1 and TRBJ1-1; the D gene is possibly TRBD1 (5 bases). CDR3 length: 14 amino acids. V dropped 0 bases and J dropped 6 bases, with 12 bases sitting between them. CDR1 is SGHRS and CDR2 is YFSETQ in the germline V gene. In nucleotides, the CDR3 is TGCGCCAGCAGCTTGGGACAGTTCGCGGCTGAAGCTTTCTTT. Its translation: CASSLGQFAAEAFF.

The chain links TRBV7-6 to TRBJ1-3, with no clear D. V shed 0 bases and J shed 8 bases, with 20 bases lying between them. The V gene's germline CDR1 is SGHVS and CDR2 FNYEAQ. The CDR3 contains 17 residues. The CDR3 region is CASSLALSSAAAYTIYF. CDR3 DNA: TGTGCCAGCAGCTTAGCGCTCAGTTCGGCGGCCGCCTACACCATATATTTT.

In regard to this clone: This sample also contains other DNA sequences that code for the same CDR3. J is TRBJ2-2 and V is TRBV7-2; 10 bases are shared with TRBD1. The germline V gene has CDR1 SGHTA and CDR2 FQGNSA. J was trimmed by 5 bases and V by 5 bases; bases with no gene match: 5. The CDR3 consists of 15 residues. The chain's CDR3 is CASSPRTGGTGELFF. As DNA, the CDR3 is TGTGCCAGCAGCCCCAGGACAGGGGGGACCGGGGAGCTGTTTTTT. Based on the CDR3 plus reference TRBV7-2 and TRBJ2-2, the full variable domain is GAGVSQSPSNKVTEKGKDVELRCDPISGHTALYWYRQSLGQGLEFLIYFQGNSAPDKSGLPSDRFSAERTGGSVSTLTIQRTQQEDSAVYLCASSPRTGGTGELFFGEGSRLTVL.

The chain employs TRBV28 and TRBJ2-3, with TRBD1 as a possible D gene (5 bases). The germline V gene encodes CDR1 MDHEN and CDR2 SYDVKM. The ends were cut back, 3 bases at V and 5 bases at J, with 6 bases in the middle. This CDR3 has 12 residues. CDR3 DNA sequence: TGTGCCAGCAGTTTTAGGGGAGATACGCAGTATTTT. It encodes CASSFRGDTQYF. The variable domain in full, with the rest retrieved from reference TRBV28 and TRBJ2-3, is DVKVTQSSRYLVKRTGEKVFLECVQDMDHENMFWYRQDPGLGLRLIYFSYDVKMKEKGDIPEGYSVSREKKERFSLILESASTNQTSMYLCASSFRGDTQYFGPGTRLTVL.

The gene calls are TRBV7-2 and TRBJ2-7, with TRBD2 identical over 7 bases. V shed 3 bases and J 3 bases; nucleotides not matched to a gene: 8. CDR1 SGHTA and CDR2 FQGNSA come from the germline V gene. This CDR3 contains 15 residues. Here the CDR3 DNA reads TGTGCCAGCAGCTTGGGAGGGTCCTCGATCTACGAGCAGTACTTC. Protein sequence: CASSLGGSSIYEQYF. The full variable domain, with the rest looked up from reference TRBV7-2 and TRBJ2-7, is GAGVSQSPSNKVTEKGKDVELRCDPISGHTALYWYRQSLGQGLEFLIYFQGNSAPDKSGLPSDRFSAERTGGSVSTLTIQRTQQEDSAVYLCASSLGGSSIYEQYFGPGTRLTVT.

The V gene is TRBV28, the J gene TRBJ1-1, with no clear D. The CDR3 sequence is 14 residues long. V lost 10 bases and J 1 base, leaving 16 bases between the germline ends. Germline V gene sequence: CDR1 MDHEN, CDR2 SYDVKM. This CDR3 is CAIMNRPGNTEAFF. CDR3 in DNA: TGTGCCATTATGAACCGACCCGGGAACACTGAAGCTTTCTTT.

The chain carries TRBV19 and TRBJ2-2; TRBD1 matches at 9 bases. This CDR3 comprises 15 residues. Germline V CDR1 and CDR2: LNHDA, SQIVND (reference sequence). V lost 6 bases to trimming and J lost 5 bases; unmatched junction nucleotides: 7. The DNA of the CDR3 is TGTGCCAGTAGCCTGGGACAGGGCAGGACCGGGGAGCTGTTTTTT. Protein product: CASSLGQGRTGELFF.

The V gene is TRBV10-3, the J gene TRBJ1-1; no definite D call. This CDR3 has 15 residues. Trimming cost V 3 bases and J 0 bases, with 11 bases left between them. CDR1 ENHRY and CDR2 SYGVKD come from the germline V gene. Written as DNA, the CDR3 is TGTGCCATCAGTGAAACAAAGGGCTTGAACACTGAAGCTTTCTTT. Encoded protein: CAISETKGLNTEAFF.

The rearrangement uses TRBV5-1 and TRBJ2-7, with D unclear. The germline CDR1 and CDR2 sequences are SGHRS and YFSETQ. Trimming cost V 0 bases and J 0 bases, with 10 bases left between them. This CDR3 has 15 amino acids. The CDR3: CASSLDGRSSYEQYF. The CDR3, as DNA: TGCGCCAGCAGCTTGGATGGAAGGAGCTCCTACGAGCAGTACTTC.

This rearrangement joins TRBV6-5 to TRBJ2-1; 9 nucleotides line up with TRBD2. The CDR3 loop spans 15 amino acids. Germline V gene sequence: CDR1 MNHEY, CDR2 SVGAGI. The V and J ends lost 8 bases and 5 bases, in that order; junction bases with no gene match: 10. The CDR3 sequence is CASSVASGNNNEQFF. CDR3 bases: TGTGCCAGCTCAGTGGCTAGCGGGAACAACAATGAGCAGTTCTTC.